One T cell receptor beta chain is described in this entry. The antigen remains undetermined. Through a sample-barcoded 5' primer and a J-beta primer mix, a second PCR was run for about 6 to 11 cycles. TCRdb ran MiXCR on the 5' RACE reads and lists one entry per CDR3 protein. This sample has around 500,000 distinct CDR3 sequences, with about 45% found just once. This specimen comes from a study of blood T cells in healthy people across ages. Trimming took 8 bases from V and 11 from J, leaving 16 bases between them. The CDR3 consists of 13 residues. Looked up from germline, CDR1 is MNHEY and CDR2 is SVGAGI. Study conclusions and caveats: A strong correlation was seen between TCR beta diversity and naive T cell percentage. With unsorted PBMCs, a conclusive comparison of naive versus antigen-experienced cells was not possible.

The V call is TRBV6-5, the J call TRBJ1-6; D is undetermined. The TCR originated in a man older than 75 in good health. The source material was blood. CDR3 bases: TGTGCCAGCCTGAGAGGGTTCGATCCACCCCTCCACTTT. The encoded protein is CASLRGFDPPLHF.